This paragraph reports one T cell receptor (beta chain). Libraries were prepared by immunoSEQ multiplex PCR; TCRdb keeps only in-frame clonotypes and omits some of them. The data contain a few hundred thousand clones, 70% to 90% of them singletons. Germline CDR1 is SNHLY and CDR2 is FYNNEI. Trimming removed 2 bases at V and 4 bases at J, with 14 bases between. The CDR3 is 15 residues long. These data come from a study of blood T cell repertoires in COVID-19. The chain recombines TRBV2 with TRBJ1-2; D not resolved. This clonotype originated in a man aged 30 to 39 who had recovered from COVID-19. The material sequenced was PBMCs or T cells enriched from blood (not recorded which). As DNA, the CDR3 is TGTGCCAGCAGTGAAAGCGGCAGGTTGGGCTATGGCTACACCTTC. It yields the protein CASSESGRLGYGYTF.